The 32 T cell receptor beta chains in this list originate from one sample, sequenced in a study of blood T cell repertoires in COVID-19. Only in-frame clones appear in the TCRdb table, and some are missing; sequencing was by immunoSEQ multiplex PCR. The sample holds roughly 300,000 clones; approximately 84% are singletons and the top ten take roughly 1.5%. Sequences were obtained from peripheral blood. These receptors were taken from a human donor with COVID-19, enrolled during active disease. The donor label of this sample is uncertain.

CDR3: CATSYRTVGVGNEQFF. Written as DNA, the CDR3 is TGTGCCACCAGCTACCGGACAGTTGGGGTGGGCAATGAGCAGTTCTTC. This chain connects TRBV15 to TRBJ2-1; weak D call: TRBD1 (6 bases). The CDR3 covers 16 residues. CDR1 LNHNV and CDR2 YYDKDF come from the germline V gene (reference sequence). The germline V and J ends were trimmed by 5 bases and 6 bases, with 20 bases remaining between them.

J is TRBJ2-5 and V is TRBV7-9; D is unclear. The length of the CDR3 is 13 residues. The V and J ends lost 2 bases and 9 bases respectively, with 13 bases between them. Germline assignment: CDR1 SEHNR and CDR2 FQNEAQ (reference sequence). The CDR3 nucleotides are TGTGCCAGCAGCTTAACAACGGAGACCCCCCAGTACTTC. Translated, it gives CASSLTTETPQYF.

This clone was counted only a few times. The V call is TRBV19, the J call TRBJ2-2, with TRBD2 identical over 10 bases. The CDR3 loop spans 15 amino acids. Germline loops: CDR1 LNHDA, CDR2 SQIVND (reference sequence). V was pared by 11 bases and J by 4 bases, with 10 bases of the junction left unmatched. In DNA, the CDR3 is TGTGCCGTCCGACAGCGGGAGGGCCGCACCGGGGAGCTGTTTTTT. Its translation is CAVRQREGRTGELFF.

The chain links TRBV5-1 to TRBJ2-7; D may be TRBD1 (6 bases). V shed 4 bases and J shed 2 bases, with 7 bases lying between them. Germline CDR1 SGHRS, CDR2 YFSETQ. CDR3 length: 12 residues. In nucleotides, the CDR3 is TGCGCCAGCAGCCGGGACACCTACGAGCAGTACTTC. Protein sequence: CASSRDTYEQYF. Complete variable domain (other parts from reference TRBV5-1 and TRBJ2-7): KAGVTQTPRYLIKTRGQQVTLSCSPISGHRSVSWYQQTPGQGLQFLFEYFSETQRNKGNFPGRFSGRQFSNSRSEMNVSTLELGDSALYLCASSRDTYEQYFGPGTRLTVT.

This chain uses TRBV27 with TRBJ2-3, with TRBD1 matching 9 bases. The junction had 9 bases not matched to a gene; V was cut back by 5 bases and J by 6 bases. This CDR3 is built from 15 residues. Germline values: CDR1 MNHEY, CDR2 SMNVEV (reference sequence). In DNA form, the CDR3 reads TGTGCCAGCAGTCCGGGACAGGGCTTCATCGATACGCAGTATTTT. Translated: CASSPGQGFIDTQYF.

V gene TRBV30 combines with J gene TRBJ1-4; tentative D call: TRBD1 (5 bases). With 4 bases removed from V and 4 bases from J, the gap between germline ends came to 10 bases. The length of the CDR3 is 13 residues. CDR1 is GTSNPN, CDR2 SVGIG, per germline (reference sequence). CDR3 region: CAWKGQSNEKLFF. The CDR3 bases are TGTGCCTGGAAGGGGCAGAGTAATGAAAAACTGTTTTTT.

In this sample, this clone turned up once. Other DNA sequences of this sample code for an identical CDR3. V is TRBV28 and J is TRBJ2-5, with TRBD2 matching 7 bases. The CDR3 contains 14 residues. Per the germline V gene, CDR1 is MDHEN and CDR2 is SYDVKM. V was clipped by 2 bases and J by 5 bases; unmatched bases: 5. CDR3 in amino acids: CASSLGGRGETQYF. The CDR3 DNA reads TGTGCCAGCAGTTTAGGCGGGAGAGGGGAGACCCAGTACTTC.

This chain links TRBV19 with TRBJ1-1; D perhaps matches TRBD1 (5 bases). CDR3 size: 17 residues. V lost 10 bases, J lost 0 bases, and 24 bases lay in between. In germline, CDR1 is LNHDA, CDR2 SQIVND (reference sequence). CDR3 bases: TGTGCCACCAATGGTGGGAGGTTAGGGGAGATGAACACTGAAGCTTTCTTT. Amino acid sequence: CATNGGRLGEMNTEAFF. The complete variable domain, with remaining parts taken from reference TRBV19 and TRBJ1-1, reads DGGITQSPKYLFRKEGQNVTLSCEQNLNHDAMYWYRQDPGQGLRLIYYSQIVNDFQKGDIAEGYSVSREKKESFPLTVTSAQKNPTAFYLCATNGGRLGEMNTEAFFGQGTRLTVV.

The V call is TRBV30, the J call TRBJ1-1; 8 bases line up with TRBD1. V was clipped by 7 bases and J by 1 base; unmatched bases: 11. The germline V gene encodes CDR1 GTSNPN and CDR2 SVGIG (reference sequence). The CDR3 spans 15 residues. The CDR3 DNA sequence: TGTGCCTCTACTGGTCTGGGGACAGGGAACACTGAAGCTTTCTTT. It encodes CASTGLGTGNTEAFF.

This chain joins TRBV5-1 and TRBJ2-3, with 10 bases identical to TRBD2. V was pared by 5 bases and J by 4 bases, with 1 base of the junction left unmatched. The CDR3 consists of 13 residues. Germline assignment: CDR1 SGHRS and CDR2 YFSETQ. CDR3 sequence reads: CASRSGRADTQYF. CDR3 nucleotide sequence: TGCGCCAGCAGAAGCGGGAGGGCAGATACGCAGTATTTT. Based on the CDR3 plus reference TRBV5-1 and TRBJ2-3, the full variable domain is KAGVTQTPRYLIKTRGQQVTLSCSPISGHRSVSWYQQTPGQGLQFLFEYFSETQRNKGNFPGRFSGRQFSNSRSEMNVSTLELGDSALYLCASRSGRADTQYFGPGTRLTVL.

This rearrangement joins TRBV2 to TRBJ1-5, with 7 bases aligning to TRBD1. The CDR3 runs 15 residues. Germline assignment: CDR1 SNHLY and CDR2 FYNNEI. V trimming: 6 bases; J trimming: 0 bases; junction bases outside the gene matches: 5. The CDR3 spells CASSLQGVSNQPQHF. In DNA form, the CDR3 reads TGTGCCAGCAGCCTGCAGGGGGTTAGCAATCAGCCCCAGCATTTT.

CDR3 sequence reads: CASSSQAGGPSDTQYF. The DNA of the CDR3 is TGCGCCAGCAGCAGCCAAGCGGGAGGGCCATCAGATACGCAGTATTTT. V gene TRBV5-1 combines with J gene TRBJ2-3; TRBD2 aligns across 10 bases. This CDR3 spans 16 amino acids. The germline V gene encodes CDR1 SGHRS and CDR2 YFSETQ. Trimming removed 4 bases from V and 4 bases from J; junction bases left unmatched: 9.

This clone appeared once. The V gene is TRBV18, the J gene TRBJ2-4; possible D gene TRBD2, 6 bases. Looked up from germline, CDR1 is KGHSH and CDR2 is LQKENI. V shed 2 bases and J shed 6 bases, with 20 bases lying between them. CDR3 length: 17 residues. The CDR3: CASSPIRPGAGRNIQYF. DNA for the CDR3: TGTGCCAGCTCACCAATCAGGCCGGGAGCTGGACGAAACATTCAGTACTTC.

The chain employs TRBV6-5 and TRBJ1-2; D gene unclear. The V end lost 0 bases, the J end lost 8 bases, and 16 bases lay between the germline ends. The CDR3 extends over 15 amino acids. The V gene's germline CDR1 is MNHEY and CDR2 SVGAGI. The CDR3 DNA reads TGTGCCAGCAGTTACTCGAACTCGGGGTCCCTCGGCTACACCTTC. Amino acids: CASSYSNSGSLGYTF.

The rearrangement links TRBV10-3 to TRBJ2-1; a weak D match, TRBD2 (7 bases). The CDR3 totals 15 residues. CDR1 is ENHRY, CDR2 SYGVKD, per germline. V dropped 11 bases and J dropped 4 bases, with 21 bases sitting between them. This CDR3 is CASGDSSGNYNEQFF. The CDR3 nucleotides read TGTGCCTCAGGGGACTCAAGCGGGAATTACAATGAGCAGTTCTTC.

In nucleotides, the CDR3 is TGTGCCAGCAGTTACTCTAGCGGGAGCTCCTACGAGCAGTACTTC. Protein sequence: CASSYSSGSSYEQYF. The chain recombines TRBV6-5 with TRBJ2-7; 9 bases match TRBD2. The CDR3 runs 15 residues. With 0 bases clipped from V and 0 bases from J, the junction kept 0 bases outside the gene matches. CDR1 and CDR2 from the germline V gene are MNHEY and SVGAGI.

This clone was seen just once. The CDR3, as DNA: TGTGCCAGCAGCTCAAGGGTAGGGGTTGACACTGAAGCTTTCTTT. As protein: CASSSRVGVDTEAFF. The V and J genes are TRBV7-3 and TRBJ1-1; possibly TRBD1 for D (5 bases). Germline assignment: CDR1 SGHTA and CDR2 FQGTGA. The CDR3 is made up of 15 amino acids. Trimming removed 4 bases at V and 3 bases at J, with 15 bases between.

This clone has only one observation. The genes are TRBV6-5 and TRBJ2-7, with unresolved D. The CDR3 extends over 13 amino acids. V lost 0 bases and J lost 6, with 9 bases in between. CDR1 is MNHEY and CDR2 is SVGAGI in the germline V gene. The CDR3 protein is CASSYSRQFEQYF. Here the CDR3 DNA reads TGTGCCAGCAGTTACTCGAGGCAATTCGAGCAGTACTTC.

The chain couples TRBV24-1 to TRBJ2-3; 10 bases line up with TRBD2. There are 15 residues in the CDR3. Looked up from germline, CDR1 is KGHDR and CDR2 is SFDVKD. The junction had 5 bases not matched to a gene; V was cut back by 6 bases and J by 3 bases. The CDR3 sequence is CATSRASGSTDTQYF. In DNA form, the CDR3 reads TGTGCCACCAGTAGGGCTAGCGGGAGTACAGATACGCAGTATTTT.

The chain joins TRBV5-1 to TRBJ2-1; D is possibly TRBD2 (6 bases). Deletions cut 4 bases from V and 6 bases from J, with 17 bases between. The CDR3 sequence is 15 residues long. Germline values: CDR1 SGHRS, CDR2 YFSETQ. The CDR3 sequence: CASSLLTGVSNEQFF. The CDR3 DNA is TGCGCCAGCAGCCTACTCACGGGAGTTAGCAATGAGCAGTTCTTC. Drawing the rest from reference TRBV5-1 and TRBJ2-1, the complete variable domain is KAGVTQTPRYLIKTRGQQVTLSCSPISGHRSVSWYQQTPGQGLQFLFEYFSETQRNKGNFPGRFSGRQFSNSRSEMNVSTLELGDSALYLCASSLLTGVSNEQFFGPGTRLTVL.

The chain carries TRBV6-5 and TRBJ1-5, with 8 bases identical to TRBD1. The V segment lost 4 bases and the J segment 6 bases; nucleotides outside the gene matches: 8. The CDR3 covers 15 residues. Germline values: CDR1 MNHEY, CDR2 SVGAGI. The CDR3, as DNA: TGTGCCAGCAGTTTAGACAGGGGTTTTCCTCAGCCCCAGCATTTT. Translated, it gives CASSLDRGFPQPQHF.

This CDR3 is CASSEQGKDQPQHF. As DNA, the CDR3 is TGCGCCAGCAGCGAGCAGGGTAAAGATCAGCCCCAGCATTTT. V is TRBV5-1 and J is TRBJ1-5, with D possibly being TRBD1 (5 bases). The V gene's germline CDR1 is SGHRS and CDR2 YFSETQ. The length of the CDR3 is 14 residues. V lost 4 bases and J 5 bases, leaving 13 bases between the germline ends. The complete variable domain, with remaining parts taken from reference TRBV5-1 and TRBJ1-5, reads KAGVTQTPRYLIKTRGQQVTLSCSPISGHRSVSWYQQTPGQGLQFLFEYFSETQRNKGNFPGRFSGRQFSNSRSEMNVSTLELGDSALYLCASSEQGKDQPQHFGDGTRLSIL.

The chain is built from TRBV6-1 and TRBJ1-2; 7 bases align to TRBD1. Germline CDR1 and CDR2: MNHNS and SASEGT. Trimming cost V 2 bases and J 8 bases; bases outside gene matches: 5. This CDR3 is 13 amino acids long. CDR3 nucleotide sequence: TGTGCCAGCAGTGAAAGGGACAGAGGGGGCTACACCTTC. The encoded protein is CASSERDRGGYTF.

The chain has TRBV6-5 and TRBJ2-1; D unresolved. Germline CDR1 MNHEY, CDR2 SVGAGI. The V end was cut by 10 bases, the J end by 2 bases, with 6 bases between. The CDR3 runs to 11 residues. The CDR3 DNA sequence: TGTGCCATTCTCGCCTACAATGAGCAGTTCTTC. Protein product: CAILAYNEQFF.

Only one count was recorded for this clone. The chain joins TRBV28 to TRBJ2-7; 10 bases match TRBD1. The CDR3 is 15 amino acids. V gave up 5 bases and J gave up 3 bases; unmatched junction bases: 7. Per germline, CDR1 MDHEN and CDR2 SYDVKM. CDR3 protein: CASSPLRTGGYEQYF. CDR3 sequence (DNA): TGTGCCAGCAGTCCCCTCCGGACAGGGGGCTACGAGCAGTACTTC.

V and J are TRBV18 and TRBJ2-7; no clear D. The V end lost 3 bases, the J end lost 3 bases, and 9 bases lay between the germline ends. The germline CDR1 and CDR2 sequences are KGHSH and LQKENI. This CDR3 has 13 residues. The CDR3 region has the DNA TGTGCCAGCTCACCGGGCAGCCACTACGAGCAGTACTTC. This translates into CASSPGSHYEQYF.

The gene calls are TRBV6-2 or TRBV6-3 and TRBJ1-1; D ambiguous. CDR1 MNHEY and CDR2 SVGEGT come from the germline V gene. Trimming took off 0 bases at V and 7 bases at J, with 9 bases between the two ends. This CDR3 has 13 residues. The CDR3 is CASSYSNGGEAFF. CDR3 bases: TGTGCCAGCAGTTACTCGAACGGAGGTGAAGCTTTCTTT.

The chain carries TRBV15 and TRBJ1-6, with 7 bases identical to TRBD1. The junction had 6 bases not matched to a gene; V was cut back by 0 bases and J by 4 bases. The germline V gene encodes CDR1 LNHNV and CDR2 YYDKDF (reference sequence). The CDR3 extends over 17 amino acids. DNA of the CDR3: TGTGCCACCAGCAGAGAAGGACAGGACCCTTATAATTCACCCCTCCACTTT. The encoded protein is CATSREGQDPYNSPLHF.

The J gene is TRBJ2-7, the V gene TRBV2, with a weak D call TRBD1 (5 bases). Per germline, CDR1 SNHLY and CDR2 FYNNEI. V was trimmed by 6 bases and J by 2 bases, leaving 8 bases between them. The CDR3 loop spans 12 amino acids. Here the CDR3 DNA reads TGTGCCAGCAGGACAGATACCTACGAGCAGTACTTC. This translates into CASRTDTYEQYF.

This clone was picked up a small number of times. The V call is TRBV5-1, the J call TRBJ2-3, with 8 bases that match TRBD2. J was trimmed by 1 base and V by 5 bases; bases with no gene match: 6. The CDR3 length is 15 residues. The germline V gene encodes CDR1 SGHRS and CDR2 YFSETQ. The CDR3 sequence is CASRFTSGGTDTQYF. CDR3 in DNA: TGCGCCAGCAGATTTACTAGCGGAGGCACAGATACGCAGTATTTT. Full variable domain (outside the CDR3, taken from reference TRBV5-1 and TRBJ2-3): KAGVTQTPRYLIKTRGQQVTLSCSPISGHRSVSWYQQTPGQGLQFLFEYFSETQRNKGNFPGRFSGRQFSNSRSEMNVSTLELGDSALYLCASRFTSGGTDTQYFGPGTRLTVL.

This clone was picked up many times. This chain joins TRBV19 and TRBJ1-5; D ambiguous. Looked up from germline, CDR1 is LNHDA and CDR2 is SQIVND (reference sequence). With 3 bases removed from V and 7 bases from J, the gap between germline ends came to 16 bases. The CDR3 covers 15 residues. CDR3 protein: CASSIQRVGNQPQHF. The CDR3, as DNA: TGTGCCAGTAGTATTCAGAGGGTCGGAAACCAGCCCCAGCATTTT.

V and J are TRBV29-1 and TRBJ1-1; TRBD1 aligns across 9 bases. The CDR3 length is 12 residues. V shed 7 bases and J 3 bases; nucleotides not matched to a gene: 3. CDR1 is SQVTM, CDR2 ANQGSEA, per germline. The CDR3 nucleotides read TGCAGCGCCCGACAGGGGGACACTGAAGCTTTCTTT. It codes for CSARQGDTEAFF.